The 26 T cell receptor beta chains listed next were all sequenced from one sample in a study of control samples from healthy donors and cancer patients. The protocol was immunoSEQ multiplex PCR, while the TCRdb copy is restricted to in-frame clones and leaves out a portion. The table has 100,000 to 150,000 clones, 92% seen once. The sample taken for sequencing was blood. Receptors were obtained from a man aged 18 to 30 in good health.

The chain uses TRBV7-9 and TRBJ1-5, with TRBD1 matching over 10 bases. CDR3 length: 15 amino acids. CDR1 is SEHNR and CDR2 is FQNEAQ in the germline V gene (reference sequence). Trimming removed 5 bases from V and 7 bases from J; junction bases left unmatched: 8. Here the CDR3 reads CASSRGQGVEQPQHF. The CDR3 DNA follows: TGTGCCAGCAGCCGAGGACAGGGGGTGGAACAGCCCCAGCATTTT.

This clone was observed a handful of times. The rearrangement joins TRBV30 to TRBJ1-2; TRBD1 agrees at 8 bases. CDR1 and CDR2 from the germline V gene are GTSNPN and SVGIG (reference sequence). CDR3 length: 13 residues. The J segment lost 5 bases and the V segment lost 3 bases, leaving 5 bases of the junction unmatched. The CDR3 loop reads CAWSRDRPYGYTF. CDR3 bases: TGTGCCTGGAGCCGGGACAGGCCTTATGGCTACACCTTC.

This chain's CDR3 is CAKKRNTIYF. The CDR3 DNA is TGTGCCAAAAAACGAAACACCATATATTTT. The genes are TRBV6-4 and TRBJ1-3; D unclear. Germline CDR1 and CDR2: MRHNA and SNTAGT. V lost 10 bases, J lost 5 bases, and 6 bases lay in between. The CDR3 runs to 10 residues.

The rearrangement links TRBV6-5 to TRBJ1-1, with D possibly matching TRBD1 (6 bases). Trimming stripped 6 bases from V and 3 bases from J, with 17 bases between. Germline V CDR1 and CDR2: MNHEY, SVGAGI. The CDR3 totals 15 residues. The CDR3 sequence: CASSVTQGMHTEAFF. The CDR3 DNA reads as TGTGCCAGCAGCGTGACGCAGGGGATGCACACTGAAGCTTTCTTT.

Points on this clone: In the same sample, other DNA sequences code for this CDR3. The chain joins TRBV5-1 to TRBJ2-5, with D possibly matching TRBD2 (5 bases). Trimming pared 0 bases from V and 4 bases from J, leaving 7 bases between. The CDR3 totals 13 residues. The germline V gene has CDR1 SGHRS and CDR2 YFSETQ. CDR3 DNA: TGCGCCAGCAGCTTGGAAGGGAGAGAGACCCAGTACTTC. Translated, it gives CASSLEGRETQYF.

The gene calls are TRBV5-1 and TRBJ2-4; TRBD2 matches 8 bases. V shed 4 bases and J 2 bases; nucleotides not matched to a gene: 8. The CDR3 extends over 16 amino acids. Germline-derived CDR1 and CDR2 are SGHRS and YFSETQ. The CDR3 coding sequence is TGCGCCAGCAGCCCAAGCGGGGGATCCACCAAAAACATTCAGTACTTC. This codes for CASSPSGGSTKNIQYF. The entire variable domain, with the rest obtained from reference TRBV5-1 and TRBJ2-4, is as follows: KAGVTQTPRYLIKTRGQQVTLSCSPISGHRSVSWYQQTPGQGLQFLFEYFSETQRNKGNFPGRFSGRQFSNSRSEMNVSTLELGDSALYLCASSPSGGSTKNIQYFGAGTRLSVL.

Concerning this clone itself: This may come from a read error, since a much larger clone is one base off. Other DNA sequences in this specimen translate into the identical CDR3. The chain links TRBV5-1 to TRBJ2-6, with D uncertain. The germline CDR1 and CDR2 sequences are SGHRS and YFSETQ. Trimming cost V 0 bases and J 0 bases, with 4 bases left between them. The CDR3 spans 15 residues. CDR3 amino acids: CASSLDSSGANVLTF. The CDR3 DNA reads as TGCGCCAGCAGCTTGGATAGCTCTGGGGCCAACGTCCTGACTTTC.

This chain joins TRBV19 and TRBJ1-5, with 9 bases identical to TRBD1. Per germline, CDR1 LNHDA and CDR2 SQIVND (reference sequence). The CDR3 loop spans 14 amino acids. After removal of 5 bases from V and 4 bases from J, the junction contained 3 bases not matched to a gene. CDR3 in amino acids: CASSGQGTNQPQHF. The CDR3 nucleotides are TGTGCCAGTAGTGGACAGGGGACGAATCAGCCCCAGCATTTT.

This chain links TRBV12-3 or TRBV12-4 with TRBJ2-1, with 7 bases aligning to TRBD1. The CDR3 spans 12 residues. With V trimmed by 4 bases and J by 9 bases, 3 bases remained unmatched. This CDR3 is CASSSGQAEQFF. CDR3 nucleotide sequence: TGTGCCAGCAGTTCCGGACAGGCTGAGCAGTTCTTC.

This sequence joins TRBV5-6 and TRBJ2-3; 8 bases line up with TRBD2. The CDR3 loop spans 17 amino acids. Germline CDR1 and CDR2: SGHDT and YYEEEE. V shed 1 base, J shed 2 bases, and the junction held 9 bases outside the gene matches. As DNA, the CDR3 is TGTGCCAGCAGCTTGTTTATTGGGACTAGTTACACAGATACGCAGTATTTT. Translation: CASSLFIGTSYTDTQYF.

The J gene is TRBJ1-2, the V gene TRBV25-1; D call uncertain. CDR3 size: 15 residues. Trimming took off 4 bases at V and 4 bases at J, with 16 bases between the two ends. In germline, CDR1 is MGHDK, CDR2 SYGVNS. The DNA of the CDR3 is TGTGCCAGCAGTGGTCTTATGAAGGGCCTCTATGGCTACACCTTC. Translating gives CASSGLMKGLYGYTF.

V usage is TRBV5-6 and J usage is TRBJ2-5; D not certain. Germline loops: CDR1 SGHDT, CDR2 YYEEEE. The CDR3 extends over 12 amino acids. The V end was cut by 0 bases, the J end by 2 bases, with 2 bases between. The CDR3 loop is CASSLGQETQYF. DNA of the CDR3: TGTGCCAGCAGCTTGGGTCAAGAGACCCAGTACTTC.

The chain employs TRBV28 and TRBJ2-7; possibly TRBD1 or TRBD2 for D (5 bases each). Per the germline V gene, CDR1 is MDHEN and CDR2 is SYDVKM. This CDR3 is built from 13 residues. V lost 10 bases and J 5 bases, leaving 18 bases between the germline ends. This CDR3 reads CAITRTGLHEQYF. In DNA, the CDR3 is TGTGCCATCACCCGGACGGGGCTGCACGAGCAGTACTTC.

The chain has TRBV6-6 and TRBJ1-3; no firm D call. Trimming took 5 bases from V and 0 from J, leaving 17 bases between them. The CDR3 consists of 17 residues. Germline-derived CDR1 and CDR2 are MNHNY and SVGAGI (reference sequence). CDR3: CASSPWRAQFSGNTIYF. For the CDR3, the DNA is TGTGCCAGCAGTCCCTGGAGGGCACAGTTCTCTGGAAACACCATATATTTT.

V is TRBV6-5 and J is TRBJ1-5; no clear D. Per germline, CDR1 MNHEY and CDR2 SVGAGI. This CDR3 has 14 residues. Trimming shortened V by 0 bases and J by 2 bases, and 5 bases separated the two germline ends. CDR3 residues: CASSYSGGNQPQHF. The CDR3 nucleotides are TGTGCCAGCAGTTACTCGGGTGGCAATCAGCCCCAGCATTTT.

The chain employs TRBV14 and TRBJ2-7; 13 bases are shared with TRBD2. V was clipped by 3 bases and J by 3 bases; unmatched bases: 5. The CDR3 has 16 amino acids. The germline V gene encodes CDR1 SGHDN and CDR2 FVKESK. This CDR3 reads CASSQRTSGGFYEQYF. The CDR3 DNA reads TGTGCCAGCAGCCAGAGGACTAGCGGGGGTTTCTACGAGCAGTACTTC.

The CDR3 bases are TGTGCCAGCAGCTTGAAACTAGCGGGGGAGGCGGATACGCAGTATTTT. The encoded protein is CASSLKLAGEADTQYF. This chain uses TRBV5-6 with TRBJ2-3, with 11 positions matching TRBD2. This CDR3 has 16 residues. Unmatched junction bases numbered 7, after V lost 1 base and J lost 6 bases. Germline CDR1 reads SGHDT; CDR2 reads YYEEEE.

This rearrangement joins TRBV5-5 to TRBJ2-3, with D possibly being TRBD1 (5 bases). The V end was cut by 3 bases, the J end by 5 bases, with 19 bases between. Germline V CDR1 and CDR2: SGHKS, YYEKEE (reference sequence). The CDR3 runs 16 residues. This chain's CDR3 is CASSSRRSTGEDTQYF. CDR3 nucleotide sequence: TGTGCCAGCAGCTCCCGGAGATCAACAGGAGAAGATACGCAGTATTTT.

The gene calls are TRBV29-1 and TRBJ2-5; D is unresolved. The CDR3 covers 12 residues. Trimming shortened V by 1 base and J by 3 bases, and 6 bases separated the two germline ends. Germline-derived CDR1 and CDR2 are SQVTM and ANQGSEA. CDR3 nucleotide sequence: TGCAGCGTTGAAGGGTTAAAAGAGACCCAGTACTTC. Translated, it gives CSVEGLKETQYF.

The rearrangement uses TRBV5-4 and TRBJ2-1, with TRBD2 matching over 15 bases. Germline trimming cut 5 bases from V and 10 bases from J; bases unmatched to any gene: 7. The CDR3 sequence is 15 residues long. CDR1 and CDR2 from the germline V gene are SGHNT and YYREEE (reference sequence). The CDR3: CASSSGLAGGLEQFF. The CDR3 DNA reads as TGTGCCAGCAGTTCCGGACTAGCGGGGGGGTTAGAGCAGTTCTTC.

In the case of this clone: The same CDR3 is also encoded by other DNA sequences in this sample. The CDR3, as DNA: TGCGCCAGCAGCTTGGGGGGGCGGAGCTCCTACAATGAGCAGTTCTTC. It translates to CASSLGGRSSYNEQFF. This sequence joins TRBV5-1 and TRBJ2-1; D is possibly TRBD1 (6 bases). Per the germline V gene, CDR1 is SGHRS and CDR2 is YFSETQ. The CDR3 contains 16 residues. The germline V and J ends were trimmed by 0 bases and 0 bases, with 10 bases remaining between them.

The chain links TRBV3-1 (or the pseudogene TRBV3-2) to TRBJ2-3; 15 nucleotides align to TRBD2. V shed 5 bases and J 1 base; nucleotides not matched to a gene: 4. CDR3 length equals 17 residues. Looked up from germline, CDR1 is LGHDT and CDR2 is YNNKEL (reference sequence). The CDR3 DNA follows: TGTGCCAGCAGCGGACTAGCGGGGGGGCAGGGCACAGATACGCAGTATTTT. Its protein product is CASSGLAGGQGTDTQYF.

This chain connects TRBV5-5 to TRBJ1-1, with D uncertain. The CDR3 has 14 amino acids. The germline CDR1 and CDR2 sequences are SGHKS and YYEKEE (reference sequence). The V gene lost 0 bases and the J gene lost 0 bases, with 6 bases spanning the gap. CDR3 nucleotides: TGTGCCAGCAGCTTGGGTACTTTGAACACTGAAGCTTTCTTT. This encodes CASSLGTLNTEAFF.

The rearrangement uses TRBV19 and TRBJ1-3; 8 nucleotides match TRBD1. The CDR3 totals 16 residues. V was pared by 7 bases and J by 4 bases, with 12 bases of the junction left unmatched. Germline V gene sequence: CDR1 LNHDA, CDR2 SQIVND (reference sequence). The CDR3: CASTPIQGAGGNTIYF. The CDR3, as DNA: TGTGCCAGTACCCCGATCCAGGGGGCTGGAGGAAACACCATATATTTT.

The genes are TRBV4-2 and TRBJ2-1, with TRBD2 identical over 16 bases. The CDR3 loop spans 18 amino acids. Losses at the gene ends were 4 bases for V and 10 bases for J; bases not matched to a gene: 13. CDR1 and CDR2 from the germline V gene are LGHNA and YNFKEQ. The CDR3 loop reads CASSPEGTSGGAPWEQFF. CDR3 bases: TGTGCCAGCAGCCCAGAAGGGACTAGCGGGGGGGCGCCTTGGGAGCAGTTCTTC.

J is TRBJ1-4 and V is TRBV7-9, with D possibly TRBD1 on 6 matching bases. V was clipped by 1 base and J by 15 bases, with 15 bases between them. Germline assignment: CDR1 SEHNR and CDR2 FQNEAQ (reference sequence). This CDR3 comprises 13 residues. CDR3 nucleotide sequence: TGTGCCAGCAGCTTAGGTCAGGGACATCGGATGTTTTTT. Its translation: CASSLGQGHRMFF.